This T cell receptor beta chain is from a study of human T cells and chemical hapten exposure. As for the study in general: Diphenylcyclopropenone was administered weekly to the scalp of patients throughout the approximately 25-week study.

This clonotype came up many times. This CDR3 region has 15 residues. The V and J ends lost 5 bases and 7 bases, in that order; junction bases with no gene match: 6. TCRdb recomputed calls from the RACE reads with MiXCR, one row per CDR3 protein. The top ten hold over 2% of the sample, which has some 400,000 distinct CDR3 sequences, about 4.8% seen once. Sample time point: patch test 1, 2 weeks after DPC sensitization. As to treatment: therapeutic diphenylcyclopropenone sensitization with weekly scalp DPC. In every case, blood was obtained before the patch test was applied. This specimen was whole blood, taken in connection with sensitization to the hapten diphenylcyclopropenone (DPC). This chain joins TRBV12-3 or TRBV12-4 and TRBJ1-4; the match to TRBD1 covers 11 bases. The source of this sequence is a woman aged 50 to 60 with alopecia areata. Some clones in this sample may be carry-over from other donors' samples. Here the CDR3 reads CASSQDRGRGEKLFF. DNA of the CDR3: TGTGCCAGCAGTCAGGACAGGGGGCGCGGTGAAAAACTGTTTTTT.